This T cell receptor beta chain appears in the sequencing data of a study of PD-L1 blockade in urothelial cancer (dated by TCRdb to about 2017). In the study overall: All patients started therapy around 2014 and received atezolizumab 1,200 mg intravenously every 3 weeks. Pretreatment tumor samples and matched peripheral blood, collected serially before and after atezolizumab treatment, underwent TCR sequencing. About 85% of the roughly 29 patients were identified as males with urothelial cancer of bladder origin, and a prior smoking history was reported by 18 of 29 patients. Durable clinical benefit was achieved by nine patients and was not achieved by 20 patients. Whole exome sequencing and RNA sequencing of pretreatment tumors were performed alongside TCR sequencing in the same patients. Durable clinical benefit meant progression-free survival longer than 6 months, and TCR features were also tested against progression-free and overall survival. A median of 141,255 T cells and around 81,000 unique TCRs was obtained from blood samples, and a median clonality of roughly 0.08 was observed. An ECOG performance status of 0 or 1 was recorded for the patients, and 0 to 3 prior chemotherapy regimens had been received by the patients. Pretreatment blood TCR-seq was available for twenty-nine patients, at least one posttreatment blood collection was obtained for some 24 patients, and tumor TCR-seq was available for some 24 patients. Blood samples were analyzed 3 weeks after the start of treatment (second dose) and 6 weeks after the start of treatment. Somatic, immune and clinical correlates of response to PD-L1 blockade with atezolizumab in urothelial cancer were the focus of an exploratory multi-omic analysis. The investigation overall reported the following: A pretreatment peripheral blood TCR clonality below the median was linked to improved progression-free and overall survival. Greater expansion of tumor-associated TCR clones in peripheral blood 3 weeks after the start of treatment was observed in patients with durable benefit (n of about 22, p = 0.022). Because of the small sample size (n ≈ 30) and the many exploratory analyses performed, the results are intended to be regarded as hypothesis-generating.

Per the publication, the time point label means: pretreatment peripheral blood. A total of some 30 patients with locally advanced or metastatic urothelial carcinoma, treated at Memorial Sloan Kettering on a trial protocol, made up the cohort. Peripheral blood mononuclear cells were collected from each patient pretreatment and during treatment, giving between 1 and 8 total time points per patient. The Qiagen DNeasy Blood extraction kit was used to purify genomic DNA from total PBMCs and tumor samples. PBMCs were collected pretreatment and during treatment and were isolated and stored as previously described. This clone was seen a single time. Its antigen target is currently unknown. Within one base of it there is no much larger clone, and no base qualities were kept. To estimate absolute template abundance from read counts, synthetic TCR analog templates were spiked into each PCR. The immunoSEQ assay was used to amplify TCRbeta CDR3 regions from genomic DNA with bias-controlled V and J gene primers. Sequencing of rearranged TCRbeta segments was performed at approximately 20X coverage. The source study handled its data this way. Clustering was used to correct sequencing errors, and CDR3s were annotated against IMGT to assign V, D and J genes. Downstream analyses used only productive TCRbeta rearrangements, leaving out any out-of-frame or stop-codon sequences. Clonality was calculated as one minus the Shannon entropy normalized by the log of the number of unique productive sequences. Clones differing between time points or between blood and tumor were identified by Fisher's exact test with Benjamini-Hochberg correction at adjusted p below 0.01. Not all clones reach the TCRdb copy of this immuneACCESS table, which keeps in-frame sequences only. Checked studies attribute under half of the gap to unresolved V genes and leave the rest unexplained. V and J calls and clone size are as listed in that table; D and trimming were resolved from the DNA. The sample yields 50,000 to 70,000 clones; around four fifths were counted once. Clones ranked in the top ten supply 1.6% of the sample.

The CDR3 sequence holds 14 residues, the cysteine and phenylalanine included. The entry retains the CDR3 DNA only, 42 bases that are in frame from base 1. In the germline V gene, CDR1 corresponds to MNHEY and CDR2 to SVGAGI. V drops 2 bases and J drops 5 bases, leaving 12 bases in between. This receptor chain uses TRBV6-5 and TRBJ1-1; the D segment cannot be called with confidence. Sample: PBMCs, taken around atezolizumab (anti-PD-L1) treatment. The sequence came from a man aged 70 or older with urothelial cancer. CDR3 protein: CASSYDAGRTEAFF. In nucleotides, the sequence is TGTGCCAGCAGTTACGACGCCGGGAGAACTGAAGCTTTCTTT.